This T cell receptor beta chain was sequenced in a study of T cells in Graves' hyperthyroidism and ophthalmopathy. Study results and limitations: Peripheral blood also featured most of the thyroid clonotypes expanded above 0.001.

Ophthalmopathy patients had Clinical Activity Score at least 3, NOSPECS grade at least 4, duration under 3 months. Diagnosis relied on clinical symptoms, serum thyroxine and TRAb, thyroid ultrasound and orbital computed tomography. Amplified regions were TCR beta CDR3 sequences from RNA transcripts. HTBI primers were used for first-round RT-PCR of the TCR CDR3. TCRdb ran MiXCR on the multiplex PCR reads and lists one entry per CDR3 protein. The repertoire holds around 340,000 distinct CDR3 sequences, with approximately 18% as singletons. The CDR3 covers 13 residues. Germline lookup yields CDR1 SGHAT and CDR2 FQDESV (reference sequence). As to this clonotype: Its cognate antigen is unknown. This may stem from a read error, because a much larger clone lies one nucleotide away.

The sequenced sample was blood. The chain links TRBV11-1 to TRBJ2-4, with D possibly TRBD1 on 5 matching bases. The TCR originated in a woman aged 40 to 50 with Graves' ophthalmopathy. The CDR3 loop is CASCLGQKNIQYF. The CDR3 region has the DNA TGTGCCAGCTGCTTGGGGCAGAAAAACATTCAGTACTTC.